Listed here are 17 T cell receptor beta chains from one sample, sequenced in a study of long-term antiretroviral therapy in people with HIV. The authors ran the immunoSEQ assay, v3.0, at survey level. Profiled with immunoSEQ multiplex PCR; TCRdb holds only in-frame clones, not every one. The sample contains tens of thousands of clones, 90% to 95% of which appear only once. This sample comprised unsorted PBMCs, obtained around 7.4 years after starting antiretroviral therapy. These receptor sequences come from a man over 45 with HIV.

The rearrangement links TRBV29-1 to TRBJ2-4, with 9 bases fitting TRBD1. The CDR3 covers 13 residues. Germline V gene sequence: CDR1 SQVTM, CDR2 ANQGSEA. J was trimmed by 7 bases and V by 5 bases; bases with no gene match: 6. This CDR3 reads CSVITGGRNIQYF. In nucleotides, the CDR3 is TGCAGCGTTATAACAGGGGGCCGGAACATTCAGTACTTC.

This clone was found once. V is TRBV5-1 and J is TRBJ2-7; maybe TRBD1 (6 bases). This CDR3 has 15 amino acids. Trimming pared 0 bases from V and 3 bases from J, leaving 13 bases between. Germline CDR1 is SGHRS and CDR2 is YFSETQ. The CDR3 loop is CASSLGGGGFYEQYF. The CDR3 bases are TGCGCCAGCAGCTTGGGTGGGGGCGGGTTCTACGAGCAGTACTTC.

The chain carries TRBV19 and TRBJ1-2; D is possibly TRBD1 (5 bases). CDR1 is LNHDA, CDR2 SQIVND, per germline (reference sequence). The length of the CDR3 is 14 residues. The ends were cut back, 11 bases at V and 8 bases at J, with 24 bases in the middle. CDR3 sequence (DNA): TGTGCCCCCCAGCCTACTTTATGGGGGGAAGGCTACACCTTC. This codes for CAPQPTLWGEGYTF.

The J gene is TRBJ1-1, the V gene TRBV27, with unresolved D. Germline V CDR1 and CDR2: MNHEY, SMNVEV (reference sequence). Trimming took off 0 bases at V and 1 base at J, with 9 bases between the two ends. The CDR3 runs to 15 residues. The CDR3 bases are TGTGCCAGCAGTTTATCGACGCGGGGGAACACTGAAGCTTTCTTT. This codes for CASSLSTRGNTEAFF.

The genes are TRBV9 and TRBJ1-3; D is ambiguous. Germline V gene data show CDR1 as SGDLS and CDR2 as YYNGEE. The CDR3 is 18 residues long. The V end was cut by 0 bases, the J end by 0 bases, with 16 bases between. The CDR3 DNA reads TGTGCCAGCAGCGTAGATTCCGTGTTCACCTCCTCTGGAAACACCATATATTTT. Its translation: CASSVDSVFTSSGNTIYF.

The chain links TRBV30 to TRBJ1-2; 8 bases fit TRBD1. V shed 0 bases, J shed 8 bases, and the junction held 11 bases outside the gene matches. This CDR3 region has 15 residues. Looked up from germline, CDR1 is GTSNPN and CDR2 is SVGIG (reference sequence). The CDR3 loop reads CAWSVNPGQVWGYTF. DNA of the CDR3: TGTGCCTGGAGTGTAAACCCGGGACAGGTCTGGGGCTACACCTTC.

This chain joins TRBV5-1 and TRBJ2-7; the D gene is possibly TRBD1 (5 bases). V was trimmed by 3 bases and J by 2 bases, leaving 12 bases between them. Germline V lookup: CDR1 SGHRS, CDR2 YFSETQ. This CDR3 comprises 14 residues. DNA for the CDR3: TGCGCCAGCAGCTACCAGGGAATTCCCTACGAGCAGTACTTC. Its translation is CASSYQGIPYEQYF. The full variable domain, rest sourced from reference TRBV5-1 and TRBJ2-7, is KAGVTQTPRYLIKTRGQQVTLSCSPISGHRSVSWYQQTPGQGLQFLFEYFSETQRNKGNFPGRFSGRQFSNSRSEMNVSTLELGDSALYLCASSYQGIPYEQYFGPGTRLTVT.

The CDR3 loop is CASSLSGGDPSSTDTQYF. In DNA form, the CDR3 reads TGTGCCAGCAGCTTAAGCGGGGGAGACCCTTCTAGCACAGATACGCAGTATTTT. This rearrangement joins TRBV7-3 to TRBJ2-3; 7 positions match TRBD2. Germline CDR1 is SGHTA and CDR2 is FQGTGA. This CDR3 contains 18 residues. Trimming removed 1 base from V and 0 bases from J; junction bases left unmatched: 10.

A single count supports this clone. The chain is built from TRBV15 and TRBJ1-2, with TRBD1 matching 9 bases. This CDR3 is 18 amino acids long. Looked up from germline, CDR1 is LNHNV and CDR2 is YYDKDF (reference sequence). V dropped 0 bases and J dropped 6; count of bases not matched to a gene: 14. CDR3 sequence reads: CATSREWALTGTGNGYTF. In DNA, the CDR3 is TGTGCCACCAGCAGAGAGTGGGCACTAACCGGGACAGGGAATGGCTACACCTTC.

J is TRBJ1-1 and V is TRBV5-1, with D uncertain. V gave up 1 base and J gave up 1 base, with 8 bases separating them. Per germline, CDR1 SGHRS and CDR2 YFSETQ. This CDR3 has 14 residues. This CDR3 reads CASSLLDGNTEAFF. Written as DNA, the CDR3 is TGCGCCAGCAGCTTGTTGGACGGGAACACTGAAGCTTTCTTT.

The chain uses TRBV19 and TRBJ2-7; TRBD1 matches at 7 bases. The CDR3 consists of 13 residues. CDR1 is LNHDA and CDR2 is SQIVND in the germline V gene (reference sequence). V trimming: 4 bases; J trimming: 6 bases; junction bases outside the gene matches: 6. The CDR3 DNA reads TGTGCCAGTAGTAAAGGGGGCCAAACCGAGCAGTACTTC. It is translated as CASSKGGQTEQYF.

A few counts support this clone. The rearrangement uses TRBV7-2 and TRBJ2-3; the D is unclear. CDR1 SGHTA and CDR2 FQGNSA come from the germline V gene. V lost 4 bases, J lost 4 bases, and 3 bases lay in between. The CDR3 spans 11 residues. CDR3 sequence (DNA): TGTGCCAGCAGCTCTGCAGATACGCAGTATTTT. It encodes CASSSADTQYF.

The V and J genes are TRBV5-6 and TRBJ2-3, with 14 bases matching TRBD2. The germline gives CDR1 SGHDT, CDR2 YYEEEE. This CDR3 comprises 14 residues. Trimming at V came to 4 bases and at J to 8 bases, leaving 3 bases not matched to a gene. The CDR3 nucleotides are TGTGCCAGCAGCCAGGGACTAGCGGGGGTTACGCAGTATTTT. Amino acid sequence: CASSQGLAGVTQYF.

V and J are TRBV28 and TRBJ1-2; D is possibly TRBD1 (6 bases). The CDR3 is 14 residues long. In germline, CDR1 is MDHEN, CDR2 SYDVKM. The V and J ends lost 11 bases and 4 bases respectively, with 20 bases between them. In DNA form, the CDR3 reads TGTGCCGTCGTTGGGCCCAGGGGAGTCTATGGCTACACCTTC. Amino acids: CAVVGPRGVYGYTF.

This clone was detected only once. The chain links TRBV4-3 to TRBJ2-3, with D tentatively TRBD2 (6 bases). This CDR3 is built from 13 residues. Germline lookup yields CDR1 LGHNA and CDR2 YSLEER. Trimming cost V 3 bases and J 6 bases, with 10 bases left between them. CDR3 nucleotides: TGCGCCAGCAGCCATTATGGGAGGGATACGCAGTATTTT. Translating it yields CASSHYGRDTQYF.

The chain is built from TRBV5-1 and TRBJ2-1; perhaps TRBD2 as D (6 bases). This CDR3 is 15 amino acids long. Trimming removed 4 bases from V and 8 bases from J, with 19 bases in between. The germline V gene encodes CDR1 SGHRS and CDR2 YFSETQ. The CDR3 sequence: CASSLARGSAYEQFF. In DNA form, the CDR3 reads TGCGCCAGCAGCCTGGCTCGGGGGAGCGCCTATGAGCAGTTCTTC.

The V call is TRBV18, the J call TRBJ1-1; possible D gene TRBD1, 5 bases. V lost 0 bases and J lost 1, with 9 bases in between. Germline loops: CDR1 KGHSH, CDR2 LQKENI. This CDR3 spans 15 amino acids. The CDR3 loop is CASSPPNRKNTEAFF. DNA for the CDR3: TGTGCCAGCTCACCACCGAACAGGAAGAACACTGAAGCTTTCTTT.